Listed below are T cell receptor beta chains from one sample, sequenced in a study of shared clonotypes between healthy human individuals. Profiled with immunoSEQ multiplex PCR; TCRdb holds only in-frame clones, not every one. The repertoire includes 1,400,000 or so clones, less than 99% of them detected once, and 0.36% sits in the top ten. Sequencing was carried out using naive CD4+ T cells sorted from blood. These receptors were obtained from a young man in good health. Each CDR3 is given with its conserved first and last residue. Fields, in order: CDR3 protein, CDR3 DNA, CDR3 length, D gene, V gene, clone size, J gene. A D gene is named only where the DNA matches it firmly. The size field is filled for only some rows; it gives once, few, many or a size class.

CDR3: CASSQGVYGYTF
DNA: TGCGCCAGCAGCCAGGGGGTCTATGGCTACACCTTC
length: 12
D: .
V: TRBV4-1
size: .
J: TRBJ1-2

CDR3: CATAGTGTMETQYF
DNA: TGTGCCACCGCCGGGACAGGGACAATGGAGACCCAGTACTTC
length: 14
D: TRBD1
V: TRBV2
size: .
J: TRBJ2-5

CDR3: CASSPGLAGGPASYEQYF
DNA: TGCGCCAGCAGCCCGGGACTAGCGGGAGGGCCTGCATCCTACGAGCAGTACTTC
length: 18
D: TRBD2
V: TRBV5-1
size: .
J: TRBJ2-7

CDR3: CASSRGLAGDYEQYF
DNA: TGCGCCAGCAGCCGGGGACTAGCGGGAGACTACGAGCAGTACTTC
length: 15
D: TRBD2
V: TRBV5-1
size: .
J: TRBJ2-7

CDR3: CASSEEFMNTGELFF
DNA: TGTGCCAGCAGTGAGGAGTTCATGAACACCGGGGAGCTGTTTTTT
length: 15
D: .
V: TRBV2
size: .
J: TRBJ2-2

CDR3: CASSNGLQGTETQYF
DNA: TGTGCCAGCAGTAATGGGCTACAGGGGACGGAGACCCAGTACTTC
length: 15
D: TRBD1
V: TRBV6-5
size: once
J: TRBJ2-5

CDR3: CARGSVDSNQPQHF
DNA: TGTGCCAGGGGGAGTGTCGATAGCAATCAGCCCCAGCATTTT
length: 14
D: .
V: TRBV21-1
size: .
J: TRBJ1-5

CDR3: CASSRPPLAGSQETQYF
DNA: TGTGCCAGTAGTAGGCCCCCTCTAGCGGGGTCCCAAGAGACCCAGTACTTC
length: 17
D: TRBD2
V: TRBV19
size: .
J: TRBJ2-5

CDR3: CASRSPGQLYEQYF
DNA: TGTGCCAGCAGATCCCCGGGACAGCTCTACGAGCAGTACTTC
length: 14
D: TRBD1
V: TRBV11-2
size: .
J: TRBJ2-7

CDR3: CASSVGHREAGELFF
DNA: TGTGCCAGCAGCGTAGGTCACAGGGAGGCCGGGGAGCTGTTTTTT
length: 15
D: .
V: TRBV9
size: .
J: TRBJ2-2

CDR3: CASSLSGGGLTDTQYF
DNA: TGTGCCAGCAGCTTATCAGGTGGGGGGCTAACAGATACGCAGTATTTT
length: 16
D: .
V: TRBV7-2
size: .
J: TRBJ2-3

CDR3: CASRNLAGTFINEQFF
DNA: TGTGCCAGCAGGAATCTAGCGGGTACATTTATCAATGAGCAGTTCTTC
length: 16
D: TRBD2
V: TRBV11-2
size: .
J: TRBJ2-1

CDR3: CASSLPGSNTGELFF
DNA: TGTGCCAGCAGTTTACCAGGCTCGAACACCGGGGAGCTGTTTTTT
length: 15
D: .
V: TRBV28
size: .
J: TRBJ2-2

CDR3: CASNGDANYGYTF
DNA: TGTGCCAGTAATGGGGACGCTAACTATGGCTACACCTTC
length: 13
D: .
V: TRBV19
size: .
J: TRBJ1-2

CDR3: CAWSVLTRNTEAFF
DNA: TGTGCCTGGAGTGTATTGACAAGGAACACTGAAGCTTTCTTT
length: 14
D: .
V: TRBV30
size: .
J: TRBJ1-1

CDR3: CASSFLAGVEGTQYF
DNA: TGCGCCAGCAGCTTTCTAGCGGGAGTGGAAGGTACGCAGTATTTT
length: 15
D: TRBD2
V: TRBV5-1
size: .
J: TRBJ2-3

CDR3: CASSPFSQETQYF
DNA: TGTGCCAGCTCACCATTCTCCCAAGAGACCCAGTACTTC
length: 13
D: .
V: TRBV18
size: .
J: TRBJ2-5

CDR3: CASSFEGQGRGYTF
DNA: TGTGCCAGCAGTTTTGAGGGACAGGGACGTGGCTACACCTTC
length: 14
D: TRBD1
V: TRBV28
size: once
J: TRBJ1-2

CDR3: CASSLKGAADTQYF
DNA: TGTGCCAGCAGCTTGAAGGGGGCGGCAGATACGCAGTATTTT
length: 14
D: TRBD1
V: TRBV5-8
size: .
J: TRBJ2-3

CDR3: CASSLIGGNTIYF
DNA: TGTGCCAGCAGCTTAATCGGTGGAAACACCATATATTTT
length: 13
D: .
V: TRBV11-2
size: .
J: TRBJ1-3

CDR3: CASTKRQGVNYGYTF
DNA: TGTGCCAGTACTAAACGACAGGGGGTGAACTATGGCTACACCTTC
length: 15
D: TRBD1
V: TRBV19
size: .
J: TRBJ1-2

CDR3: CASSPGTGRLLGTEAFF
DNA: TGTGCCAGCAGCCCAGGGACAGGGAGGTTATTAGGCACTGAAGCTTTCTTT
length: 17
D: TRBD1
V: TRBV13
size: .
J: TRBJ1-1

CDR3: CASSLAPTSGRTDTQYF
DNA: TGTGCCAGCAGCTTGGCCCCGACTAGCGGGCGCACAGATACGCAGTATTTT
length: 17
D: TRBD2
V: TRBV5-5
size: .
J: TRBJ2-3

CDR3: CASRPGGGTYNEQFF
DNA: TGCGCCAGCAGACCCGGCGGAGGAACATACAATGAGCAGTTCTTC
length: 15
D: .
V: TRBV10-1
size: .
J: TRBJ2-1

CDR3: CASKVGQRNTEAFF
DNA: TGTGCCTCCAAAGTGGGACAGAGGAACACTGAAGCTTTCTTT
length: 14
D: TRBD1
V: TRBV28
size: .
J: TRBJ1-1

CDR3: CASSASTGVGNTIYF
DNA: TGTGCCAGCAGCGCCTCCACAGGGGTTGGAAACACCATATATTTT
length: 15
D: TRBD1
V: TRBV9
size: .
J: TRBJ1-3

CDR3: CASSWARQGYEQYF
DNA: TGTGCCAGCAGCTGGGCCAGACAGGGGTACGAGCAGTACTTC
length: 14
D: TRBD1
V: TRBV5-5
size: .
J: TRBJ2-7